This TCR beta chain came from a study of blood T cell repertoires in COVID-19. Study-level background: In each case, the material was cDNA or gDNA derived from T cells, B-cell-depleted T cells, or PBMCs.

The CDR3 sequence is 16 residues long. The V and J ends lost 2 bases and 6 bases, in that order; junction bases with no gene match: 5. CDR1 and CDR2 from the germline V gene are SGHTA and FQGNSA. In the authors' workflow: Amplified reference gene primers provided the basis for estimating nucleated cell counts. The protocol was immunoSEQ multiplex PCR, while the TCRdb copy is restricted to in-frame clones and leaves out a portion. From that table come the V and J calls and clone size; the DNA was used to work out D and trimming. The sample has about 42,000 clones; approximately 80% are singletons. The material sequenced was peripheral blood. The chain links TRBV7-2 to TRBJ2-1, with TRBD2 matching over 12 bases. This sequence originates from a man in his fifties or sixties with active COVID-19. The CDR3 region is CASSLRATSGSNEQFF. The CDR3 region has the DNA TGTGCCAGCAGCTTAAGGGCGACTAGCGGGAGCAATGAGCAGTTCTTC.